The 10 T cell receptor beta chains presented below share a single source sample, sequenced in a study of T cells in Graves' hyperthyroidism and ophthalmopathy. Amplification yielded TCR beta CDR3 regions, with RNA transcripts as the source. First-round RT-PCR of the TCR CDR3 relied on the HTBI primer set. TCRdb re-called the multiplex PCR reads with MiXCR, one entry per CDR3 protein. The sample contains 600,000 to 900,000 distinct CDR3 sequences, roughly 15% of which appear only once. Sequenced sample: blood. Receptor source: a man younger than 35 with Graves' hyperthyroidism.

This clonotype showed up many times. The gene calls are TRBV20-1 and TRBJ2-1, with 9 bases aligning to TRBD2. The CDR3 sequence is 14 residues long. J lost 7 bases, V lost 2 bases, and 6 bases had no gene match. Germline assignment: CDR1 DFQATT and CDR2 SNEGSKA (reference sequence). This CDR3 reads CSARPAGGRNEQFF. The CDR3 bases are TGCAGTGCTAGACCAGCGGGAGGTAGGAATGAGCAGTTCTTC.

This clonotype was counted ten times or more. The V gene is TRBV7-8, the J gene TRBJ2-1; tentative D call: TRBD2 (6 bases). This CDR3 contains 17 residues. The V end lost 1 base, the J end lost 4 bases, and 17 bases lay between the germline ends. Germline V gives CDR1 SGHVS, CDR2 FQNEAQ. Here the CDR3 reads CASSLGISGDLYNEQFF. As DNA, the CDR3 is TGTGCCAGCAGCTTAGGAATCTCGGGAGACCTATACAATGAGCAGTTCTTC.

This clonotype was recorded at least ten times. The rearrangement joins TRBV30 to TRBJ1-2; TRBD1 is a possible D gene (5 bases). The CDR3 length is 10 residues. V dropped 8 bases and J dropped 6 bases, with 10 bases sitting between them. Germline loops: CDR1 GTSNPN, CDR2 SVGIG (reference sequence). Here the CDR3 DNA reads TGTGCCCAACGGGGGGATGGCTACACCTTC. Translating gives CAQRGDGYTF. Full variable domain (remainder filled in from reference TRBV30 and TRBJ1-2): SQTIHQWPATLVQPVGSPLSLECTVEGTSNPNLYWYRQAAGRGLQLLFYSVGIGQISSEVPQNLSASRPQDRQFILSSKKLLLSDSGFYLCAQRGDGYTFGSGTRLTVV.

This clonotype was counted a single time. The V and J genes are TRBV5-1 and TRBJ1-4, with D maybe TRBD1 (5 bases). Per germline, CDR1 SGHRS and CDR2 YFSETQ. Deletions cut 5 bases from V and 3 bases from J, with 14 bases between. The CDR3 covers 15 residues. The CDR3: CASRIRGSPNEKLFF. The CDR3 DNA sequence: TGCGCCAGCAGAATAAGGGGTTCCCCTAATGAAAAACTGTTTTTT.

In its sample, this clonotype was seen a few times. The rearrangement links TRBV6-1 to TRBJ1-5, with 12 bases fitting TRBD1. The CDR3 length is 16 residues. The junction had 9 bases not matched to a gene; V was cut back by 6 bases and J by 6 bases. Per germline, CDR1 MNHNS and CDR2 SASEGT. Here the CDR3 reads CASSPLGTGGGQPQHF. The CDR3 DNA sequence: TGTGCCAGCAGCCCCCTCGGGACAGGGGGCGGTCAGCCCCAGCATTTT.

In its sample, this clonotype was seen many times. The chain joins TRBV5-1 to TRBJ2-3, with 8 nucleotides matching TRBD2. Germline values: CDR1 SGHRS, CDR2 YFSETQ. The V and J ends lost 3 bases and 4 bases, in that order; junction bases with no gene match: 7. The CDR3 is made up of 15 amino acids. The CDR3 loop reads CASSSPGTSADTQYF. The CDR3 bases are TGCGCCAGCAGCTCCCCCGGGACTAGTGCAGATACGCAGTATTTT.

Many counts were recorded for this clonotype. The chain joins TRBV12-3 or TRBV12-4 to TRBJ2-7; 10 bases line up with TRBD2. This CDR3 has 17 residues. Losses at the gene ends were 5 bases for V and 5 bases for J; bases not matched to a gene: 15. DNA of the CDR3: TGTGCCAGCAGTCCCGGGGTAGCGGGAGGTAATTTCCACGAGCAGTACTTC. Residues: CASSPGVAGGNFHEQYF.

This clonotype was observed a few times. The chain is built from TRBV6-5 and TRBJ2-5; 7 bases line up with TRBD1. Germline CDR1 MNHEY, CDR2 SVGAGI. J lost 6 bases, V lost 4 bases, and 8 bases had no gene match. The CDR3 totals 14 residues. CDR3 nucleotides: TGTGCCAGCAGTTCAGACAGGGTAGGAAAGACCCAGTACTTC. This codes for CASSSDRVGKTQYF.

The chain employs TRBV9 and TRBJ2-5, with D perhaps TRBD1 (6 bases). V was shortened by 4 bases and J by 5 bases, with 15 bases between the two germline ends. CDR3 length: 14 amino acids. Germline V gene lookup returns CDR1 SGDLS and CDR2 YYNGEE. The DNA for the CDR3 is TGTGCCAGCAGCTCCAACAGGGTCCAGGAGACCCAGTACTTC. Amino acid sequence: CASSSNRVQETQYF.

At least ten counts were recorded for this clonotype. This sequence joins TRBV28 and TRBJ2-3; possible D gene TRBD1, 6 bases. Germline-derived CDR1 and CDR2 are MDHEN and SYDVKM. Trimming cost V 6 bases and J 6 bases, with 16 bases left between them. The CDR3 is 14 residues long. The DNA for the CDR3 is TGTGCCAGCAGCACGTCCAAGCAGGGGGATACGCAGTATTTT. This codes for CASSTSKQGDTQYF.